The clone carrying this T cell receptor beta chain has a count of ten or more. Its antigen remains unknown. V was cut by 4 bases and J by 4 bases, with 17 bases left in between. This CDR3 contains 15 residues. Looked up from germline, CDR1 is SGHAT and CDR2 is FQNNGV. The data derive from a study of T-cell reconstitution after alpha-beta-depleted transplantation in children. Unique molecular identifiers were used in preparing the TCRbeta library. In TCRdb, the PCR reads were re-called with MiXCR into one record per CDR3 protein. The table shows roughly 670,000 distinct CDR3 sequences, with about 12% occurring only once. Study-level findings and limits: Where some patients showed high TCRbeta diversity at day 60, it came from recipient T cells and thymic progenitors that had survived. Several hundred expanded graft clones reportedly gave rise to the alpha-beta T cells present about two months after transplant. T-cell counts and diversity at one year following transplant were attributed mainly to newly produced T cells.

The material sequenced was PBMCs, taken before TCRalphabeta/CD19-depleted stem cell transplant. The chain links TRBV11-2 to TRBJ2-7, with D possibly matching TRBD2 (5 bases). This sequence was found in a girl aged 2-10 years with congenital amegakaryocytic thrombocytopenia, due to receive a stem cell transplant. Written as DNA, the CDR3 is TGTGCCAGCAGCTCCCTGAGGGCCCTAAATTACGAGCAGTACTTC. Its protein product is CASSSLRALNYEQYF.